One and the same sample provided the 20 T cell receptor beta chains below, sequenced in a study of control samples from healthy donors and cancer patients. This table comes from immunoSEQ multiplex PCR, and its TCRdb copy is limited to in-frame clones, with some not included. The sample yields 200,000 or so clones, about 93% seen once. The sequenced sample consisted of blood. The receptors were sampled from a man aged 45-60 years in good health.

This chain uses TRBV6-6 with TRBJ2-5, with 11 bases matching TRBD2. V gave up 5 bases and J gave up 7 bases; unmatched junction bases: 18. Germline-derived CDR1 and CDR2 are MNHNY and SVGAGI (reference sequence). CDR3 length: 18 residues. The CDR3 nucleotides are TGTGCCAGCAGTCTCCACGGGGGCACTAGCGGGGGTCTAGGGACCCAGTACTTC. Its protein is CASSLHGGTSGGLGTQYF.

The chain links TRBV2 to TRBJ1-6; D is perhaps TRBD1 (6 bases). In germline, CDR1 is SNHLY, CDR2 FYNNEI. The length of the CDR3 is 15 residues. Trimming pared 4 bases from V and 8 bases from J, leaving 15 bases between. In DNA form, the CDR3 reads TGTGCCAGCAGTGGACAGGTCGGCCCTTATTCACCCCTCCACTTT. Its protein product is CASSGQVGPYSPLHF.

This chain connects TRBV19 to TRBJ1-2, with 7 bases aligning to TRBD1. Germline assignment: CDR1 LNHDA and CDR2 SQIVND (reference sequence). Unmatched junction bases numbered 11, after V lost 3 bases and J lost 10 bases. This CDR3 is built from 14 residues. The DNA of the CDR3 is TGTGCCAGTAGTATTTCTAGACGGGACAGCTTCTACACCTTC. This sequence encodes CASSISRRDSFYTF.

V usage is TRBV28 and J usage is TRBJ1-5; 9 bases match TRBD1. CDR1 and CDR2 (germline): MDHEN, SYDVKM. Trimming took 3 bases from V and 7 from J; bases not matched to a gene: 7. The CDR3 has 15 amino acids. The CDR3 region is CASSLRDRVWQPQHF. CDR3 coding DNA: TGTGCCAGCAGTTTGAGGGACAGGGTATGGCAGCCCCAGCATTTT. Variable domain in full (rest from reference TRBV28 and TRBJ1-5): DVKVTQSSRYLVKRTGEKVFLECVQDMDHENMFWYRQDPGLGLRLIYFSYDVKMKEKGDIPEGYSVSREKKERFSLILESASTNQTSMYLCASSLRDRVWQPQHFGDGTRLSIL.

The V gene is TRBV19, the J gene TRBJ1-1; 8 positions match TRBD1. Germline V gives CDR1 LNHDA, CDR2 SQIVND (reference sequence). The length of the CDR3 is 13 residues. The V gene end was trimmed by 5 bases and the J gene end by 10 bases; junction bases not matched to a gene: 9. Written as DNA, the CDR3 is TGTGCCAGTAGTCCGGGGACAGGCCTTCGAGCTTTCTTT. Protein product: CASSPGTGLRAFF.

J is TRBJ1-3 and V is TRBV13, with D unclear. This CDR3 is built from 16 residues. V lost 5 bases to trimming and J lost 0 bases, with 14 bases between them. The germline CDR1 and CDR2 sequences are PRHDT and FYEKMQ (reference sequence). In nucleotides, the CDR3 is TGTGCCAGCAGCCGACGGACCGCAAGCTCTGGAAACACCATATATTTT. Its translation is CASSRRTASSGNTIYF.

This clone showed up just a few times. The rearrangement joins TRBV19 to TRBJ2-1, with TRBD1 as a possible D gene (6 bases). This CDR3 comprises 16 residues. The germline V gene has CDR1 LNHDA and CDR2 SQIVND (reference sequence). V lost 10 bases and J lost 2, with 21 bases in between. The CDR3 nucleotides are TGTGCCACCAGGCAAACCGGGAACAGGGCCTACAATGAGCAGTTCTTC. It translates to CATRQTGNRAYNEQFF.

J is TRBJ1-4 and V is TRBV24-1, with TRBD1 identical over 9 bases. The CDR3 contains 15 residues. Germline lookup yields CDR1 KGHDR and CDR2 SFDVKD. J lost 10 bases, V lost 3 bases, and 8 bases had no gene match. CDR3 DNA sequence: TGTGCCACCAGTGATGTCGGGACAGGGAGAGGAAAACTGTTTTTT. It is translated as CATSDVGTGRGKLFF.

In its sample, this clone was seen a few times. The CDR3 DNA sequence: TGTGCCAGCAGTTCCGGATGGGAGAGAGCCAAAAACATTCAGTACTTC. Translation gives CASSSGWERAKNIQYF. V gene TRBV6-5 combines with J gene TRBJ2-4, with D possibly being TRBD2 (5 bases). CDR3 size: 16 residues. V was clipped by 4 bases and J by 0 bases, with 13 bases between them. The germline V gene has CDR1 MNHEY and CDR2 SVGAGI.

The chain carries TRBV30 and TRBJ1-1, with a weak D call TRBD1 (5 bases). Trimming took off 5 bases at V and 1 base at J, with 11 bases between the two ends. This CDR3 has 13 amino acids. CDR1 is GTSNPN and CDR2 is SVGIG in the germline V gene (reference sequence). CDR3 DNA sequence: TGTGCCTGGTCTCAGGACACGAACACTGAAGCTTTCTTT. This codes for CAWSQDTNTEAFF.

In this sample, this clone turned up once. The chain joins TRBV14 to TRBJ2-7; the D is unclear. The CDR3 has 13 residues. Germline-derived CDR1 and CDR2 are SGHDN and FVKESK. Trimming shortened V by 1 base and J by 3 bases, and 7 bases separated the two germline ends. This CDR3 reads CASSQGNIYEQYV. CDR3 in DNA: TGTGCCAGCAGCCAAGGGAACATCTACGAGCAGTACGTC.

The V gene is TRBV28, the J gene TRBJ1-5; no clear D gene. This CDR3 region has 16 residues. Germline CDR1 and CDR2: MDHEN and SYDVKM. V was cut by 3 bases and J by 0 bases, with 12 bases left in between. Here the CDR3 reads CASSFSRRYSNQPQHF. In DNA form, the CDR3 reads TGTGCCAGCAGTTTTAGCAGGCGGTATAGCAATCAGCCCCAGCATTTT.

This clone showed up just once. This rearrangement joins TRBV5-1 to TRBJ2-2, with D perhaps matching TRBD1 or TRBD2 (6 bases each). V gave up 4 bases and J gave up 7 bases, with 20 bases separating them. From germline, CDR1 is SGHRS and CDR2 YFSETQ. This CDR3 contains 16 residues. The CDR3 sequence: CASSEATEGGYGELFF. In nucleotides, the CDR3 is TGCGCCAGCAGCGAGGCTACGGAGGGGGGTTACGGGGAGCTGTTTTTT.

The V call is TRBV7-8, the J call TRBJ2-1; D is unclear. The CDR3 spans 14 residues. CDR1 and CDR2 from the germline V gene are SGHVS and FQNEAQ. Trimming shortened V by 10 bases and J by 2 bases, and 15 bases separated the two germline ends. The DNA for the CDR3 is TGTGCCACTTCGACGGGTCCCACCTACAATGAGCAGTTCTTC. This translates into CATSTGPTYNEQFF.

J is TRBJ1-2 and V is TRBV19; no clear D. The V gene lost 3 bases and the J gene lost 2 bases, with 10 bases spanning the gap. CDR3 length: 14 amino acids. CDR1 is LNHDA, CDR2 SQIVND, per germline (reference sequence). The CDR3 coding sequence is TGTGCCAGTAGTATGGGTCTGGGCAACTATGGCTACACCTTC. Its protein product is CASSMGLGNYGYTF. The full variable domain, its missing parts supplied by reference TRBV19 and TRBJ1-2, is DGGITQSPKYLFRKEGQNVTLSCEQNLNHDAMYWYRQDPGQGLRLIYYSQIVNDFQKGDIAEGYSVSREKKESFPLTVTSAQKNPTAFYLCASSMGLGNYGYTFGSGTRLTVV.

This clone came up once. The chain carries TRBV10-2 and TRBJ1-2; D perhaps matches TRBD1 (6 bases). Deletions cut 4 bases from V and 8 bases from J, with 17 bases between. Germline assignment: CDR1 WSHSY and CDR2 SAAADI. The CDR3 loop spans 14 amino acids. CDR3 DNA sequence: TGCGCCAGCAGTGTCATTTGGACAGTTAGCGGCTACACCTTC. This codes for CASSVIWTVSGYTF.

This clone occurred once. This chain links TRBV29-1 with TRBJ2-1; 8 bases line up with TRBD2. After removal of 8 bases from V and 8 bases from J, the junction contained 5 bases not matched to a gene. Looked up from germline, CDR1 is SQVTM and CDR2 is ANQGSEA. This CDR3 is 11 amino acids long. In nucleotides, the CDR3 is TGCAGCCTTGCGGGGGGCGATGAGCAGTTCTTC. Its translation: CSLAGGDEQFF.

This sequence joins TRBV28 and TRBJ1-2; D is uncertain. Germline V gene sequence: CDR1 MDHEN, CDR2 SYDVKM. V lost 8 bases and J 4 bases, leaving 17 bases between the germline ends. This CDR3 is 14 amino acids long. CDR3 region: CASGVRLQSYGYTF. CDR3 DNA sequence: TGTGCCAGCGGGGTAAGACTCCAGAGCTATGGCTACACCTTC.

The gene calls are TRBV2 and TRBJ2-5; a possible D gene is TRBD1 (6 bases). Germline V CDR1 and CDR2: SNHLY, FYNNEI. V was trimmed by 9 bases and J by 0 bases, leaving 17 bases between them. The CDR3 consists of 15 residues. The CDR3, as DNA: TGTGCCAGTGGGGGCTTTTTGACACACCAAGAGACCCAGTACTTC. Protein product: CASGGFLTHQETQYF.

V usage is TRBV9 and J usage is TRBJ2-1; either TRBD1 or TRBD2 may supply D (6 bases each). Trimming took 1 base from V and 1 from J, leaving 12 bases between them. Per the germline V gene, CDR1 is SGDLS and CDR2 is YYNGEE. The CDR3 consists of 16 residues. CDR3 nucleotide sequence: TGTGCCAGCAGCGTATGGGGGGCTGGGTCCTACAATGAGCAGTTCTTC. It codes for CASSVWGAGSYNEQFF.